This T cell receptor beta chain emerged from a study of graft-versus-host responses after intestinal transplantation. Study findings and constraints: The marrow of recipients harbored GvH clones, and ileum or blood showed some of them first. With peak circulating GvH clone levels came an association with early post-transplant HvG declines.

On this clone itself: Its antigen is undetermined.

Here immunoSEQ multiplex PCR was the method, and the copy in TCRdb shows in-frame clones only, minus some. The sample holds nearly 110,000 clones; roughly 86% are singletons and the top ten take around 0.76%. Trimming removed 2 bases at V and 1 base at J, with 5 bases between. The CDR3 runs 13 residues. The V gene's germline CDR1 is GTSNPN and CDR2 SVGIG (reference sequence). The receptor's source is a human donor who was the organ donor for an intestinal transplant. The chain recombines TRBV30 with TRBJ2-2; D not certain. The specimen was unstimulated CD4+ T cells sorted from spleen or lymph node cells, collected before transplant. The CDR3 DNA follows: TGTGCCTGGAGTAACAAGAACACCGGGGAGCTGTTTTTT. As protein: CAWSNKNTGELFF.